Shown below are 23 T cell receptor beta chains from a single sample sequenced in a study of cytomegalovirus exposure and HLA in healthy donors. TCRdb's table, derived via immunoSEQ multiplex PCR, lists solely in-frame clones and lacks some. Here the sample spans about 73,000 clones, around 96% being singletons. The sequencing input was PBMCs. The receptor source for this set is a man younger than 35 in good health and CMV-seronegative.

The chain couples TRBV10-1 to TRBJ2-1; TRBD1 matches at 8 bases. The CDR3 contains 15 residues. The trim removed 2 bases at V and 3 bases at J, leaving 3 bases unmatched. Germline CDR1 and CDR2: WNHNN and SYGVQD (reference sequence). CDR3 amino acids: CASSEGQGCYNEQFF. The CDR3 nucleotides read TGCGCCAGCAGTGAGGGACAGGGATGCTACAATGAGCAGTTCTTC.

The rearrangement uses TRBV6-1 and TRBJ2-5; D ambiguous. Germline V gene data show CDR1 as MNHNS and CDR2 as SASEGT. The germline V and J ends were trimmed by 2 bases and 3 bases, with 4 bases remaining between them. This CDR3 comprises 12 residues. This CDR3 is CASSEQEETQYF. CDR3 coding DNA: TGTGCCAGCAGTGAACAGGAAGAGACCCAGTACTTC.

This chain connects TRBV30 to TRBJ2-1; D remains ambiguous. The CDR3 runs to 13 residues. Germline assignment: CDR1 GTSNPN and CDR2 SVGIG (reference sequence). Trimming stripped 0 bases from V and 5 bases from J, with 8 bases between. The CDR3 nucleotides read TGTGCCTGGAGTGTTCGGTCCAACAATGAGCAGTTCTTC. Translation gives CAWSVRSNNEQFF.

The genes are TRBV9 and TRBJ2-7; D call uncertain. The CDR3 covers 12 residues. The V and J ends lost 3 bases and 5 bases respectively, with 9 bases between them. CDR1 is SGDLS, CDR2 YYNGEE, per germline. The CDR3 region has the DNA TGTGCCAGCAGCGCTAGATCGGACGAGCAGTACTTC. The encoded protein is CASSARSDEQYF.

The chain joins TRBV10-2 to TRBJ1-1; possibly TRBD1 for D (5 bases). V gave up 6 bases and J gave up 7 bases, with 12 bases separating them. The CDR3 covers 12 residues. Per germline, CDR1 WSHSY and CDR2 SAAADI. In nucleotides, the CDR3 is TGCGCCAGCAGCCCCTGGGGGGATGAAGCTTTCTTT. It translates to CASSPWGDEAFF.

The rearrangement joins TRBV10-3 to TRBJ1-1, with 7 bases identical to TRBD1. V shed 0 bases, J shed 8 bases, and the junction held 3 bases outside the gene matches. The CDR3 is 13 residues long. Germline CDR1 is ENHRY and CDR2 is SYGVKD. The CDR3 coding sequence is TGTGCCATCAGTGAGTCGGGACAGCAAGAAGCTTTCTTT. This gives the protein CAISESGQQEAFF.

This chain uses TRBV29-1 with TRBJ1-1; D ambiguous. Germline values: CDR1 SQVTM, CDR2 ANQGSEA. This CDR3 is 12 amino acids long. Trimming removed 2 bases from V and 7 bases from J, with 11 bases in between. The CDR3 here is CSVEPQAIEAFF. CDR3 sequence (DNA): TGCAGCGTTGAACCCCAGGCTATTGAAGCTTTCTTT.

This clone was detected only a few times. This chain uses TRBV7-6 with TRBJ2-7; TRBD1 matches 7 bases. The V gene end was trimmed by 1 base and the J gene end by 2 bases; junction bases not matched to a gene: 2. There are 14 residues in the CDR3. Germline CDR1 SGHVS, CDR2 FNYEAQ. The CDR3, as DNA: TGTGCCAGCAGCTTAGACAGGGGTGCCTACGAGCAGTACTTC. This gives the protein CASSLDRGAYEQYF.

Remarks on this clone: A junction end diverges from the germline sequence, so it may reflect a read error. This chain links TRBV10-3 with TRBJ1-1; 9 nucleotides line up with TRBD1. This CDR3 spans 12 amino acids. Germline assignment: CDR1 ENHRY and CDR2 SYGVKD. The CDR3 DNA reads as TGTGCCATCAGTGAGTTGGGGACAGGGTCGCTCTTT. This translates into CAISELGTGSLF.

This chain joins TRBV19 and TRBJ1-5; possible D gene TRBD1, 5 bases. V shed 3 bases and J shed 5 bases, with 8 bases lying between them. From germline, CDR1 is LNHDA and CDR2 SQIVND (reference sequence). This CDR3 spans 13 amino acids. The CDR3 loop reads CASSISRDQPQHF. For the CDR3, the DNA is TGTGCCAGTAGTATTTCCAGGGATCAGCCCCAGCATTTT.

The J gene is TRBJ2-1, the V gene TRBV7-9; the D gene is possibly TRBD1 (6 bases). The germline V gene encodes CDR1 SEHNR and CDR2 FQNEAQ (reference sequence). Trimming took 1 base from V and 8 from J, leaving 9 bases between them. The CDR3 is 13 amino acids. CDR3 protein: CASSLGGLDEQFF. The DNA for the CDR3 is TGTGCCAGCAGCTTAGGGGGGCTAGATGAGCAGTTCTTC.

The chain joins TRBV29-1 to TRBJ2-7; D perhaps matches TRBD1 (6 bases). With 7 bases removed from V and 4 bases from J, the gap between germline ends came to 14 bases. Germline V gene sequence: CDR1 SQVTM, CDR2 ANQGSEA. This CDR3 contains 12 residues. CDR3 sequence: CSALRGRYEQYF. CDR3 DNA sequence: TGCAGCGCCCTCAGGGGAAGATACGAGCAGTACTTC.

The CDR3 DNA reads TGTGCCAGCAGTTGGACTAGCGGGGGGCTGGTGACCCAGTACTTC. Encoded protein: CASSWTSGGLVTQYF. The chain carries TRBV13 and TRBJ2-5; 14 nucleotides match TRBD2. In germline, CDR1 is PRHDT, CDR2 FYEKMQ (reference sequence). This CDR3 comprises 15 residues. The V and J ends lost 6 bases and 7 bases, in that order; junction bases with no gene match: 7.

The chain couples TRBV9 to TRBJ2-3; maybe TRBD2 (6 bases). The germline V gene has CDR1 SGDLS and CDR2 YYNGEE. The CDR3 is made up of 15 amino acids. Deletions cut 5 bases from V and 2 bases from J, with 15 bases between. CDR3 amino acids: CASSKGGISTDTQYF. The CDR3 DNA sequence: TGTGCCAGCAGTAAAGGAGGGATTTCCACAGATACGCAGTATTTT.

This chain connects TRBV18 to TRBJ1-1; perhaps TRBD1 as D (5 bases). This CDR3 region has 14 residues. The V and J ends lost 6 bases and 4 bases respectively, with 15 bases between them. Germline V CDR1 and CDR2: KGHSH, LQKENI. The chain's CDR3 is CASSIARVTTEAFF. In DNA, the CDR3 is TGTGCCAGCTCTATCGCCAGGGTGACCACTGAAGCTTTCTTT.

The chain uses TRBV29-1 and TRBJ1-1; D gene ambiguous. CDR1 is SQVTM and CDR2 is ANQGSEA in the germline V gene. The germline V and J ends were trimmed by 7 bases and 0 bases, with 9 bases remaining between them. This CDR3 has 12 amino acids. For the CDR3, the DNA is TGCAGCGAGAAGAGGATGAACACTGAAGCTTTCTTT. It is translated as CSEKRMNTEAFF.

CDR3 loop: CASSIVGGNYGYTF. CDR3 nucleotides: TGTGCCAGTAGTATAGTTGGCGGAAACTATGGCTACACCTTC. This sequence joins TRBV19 and TRBJ1-2; the D is unclear. The CDR3 covers 14 residues. Germline V gene sequence: CDR1 LNHDA, CDR2 SQIVND (reference sequence). V lost 1 base to trimming and J lost 2 bases, with 8 bases between them.

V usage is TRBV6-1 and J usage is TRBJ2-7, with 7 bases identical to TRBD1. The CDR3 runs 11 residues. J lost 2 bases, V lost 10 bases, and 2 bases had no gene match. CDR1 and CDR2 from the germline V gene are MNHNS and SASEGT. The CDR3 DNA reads TGTGCCACCGACAGGGCCTACGAGCAGTACTTC. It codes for CATDRAYEQYF.

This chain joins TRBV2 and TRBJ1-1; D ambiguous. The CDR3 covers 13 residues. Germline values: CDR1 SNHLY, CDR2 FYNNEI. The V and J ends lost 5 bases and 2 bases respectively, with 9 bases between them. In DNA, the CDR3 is TGTGCCAGCAGTCGGCTGACTAACACTGAAGCTTTCTTT. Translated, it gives CASSRLTNTEAFF. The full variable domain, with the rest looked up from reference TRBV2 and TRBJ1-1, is EPEVTQTPSHQVTQMGQEVILRCVPISNHLYFYWYRQILGQKVEFLVSFYNNEISEKSEIFDDQFSVERPDGSNFTLKIRSTKLEDSAMYFCASSRLTNTEAFFGQGTRLTVV.

CDR3 loop: CASSLDRGGNEQYF. The CDR3 DNA reads TGTGCCAGCAGTTTAGACAGGGGTGGAAACGAGCAGTACTTC. The chain employs TRBV27 and TRBJ2-7; 8 bases are a match to TRBD1. The CDR3 spans 14 residues. CDR1 and CDR2 from the germline V gene are MNHEY and SMNVEV (reference sequence). V was pared by 2 bases and J by 5 bases, with 5 bases of the junction left unmatched.

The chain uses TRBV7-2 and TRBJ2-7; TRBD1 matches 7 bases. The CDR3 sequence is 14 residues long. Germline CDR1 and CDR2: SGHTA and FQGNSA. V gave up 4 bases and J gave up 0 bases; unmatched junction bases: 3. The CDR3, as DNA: TGTGCCAGCAGCTCTACAGGGGCCTCCTACGAGCAGTACTTC. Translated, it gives CASSSTGASYEQYF. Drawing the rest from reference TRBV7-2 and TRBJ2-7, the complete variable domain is GAGVSQSPSNKVTEKGKDVELRCDPISGHTALYWYRQSLGQGLEFLIYFQGNSAPDKSGLPSDRFSAERTGGSVSTLTIQRTQQEDSAVYLCASSSTGASYEQYFGPGTRLTVT.

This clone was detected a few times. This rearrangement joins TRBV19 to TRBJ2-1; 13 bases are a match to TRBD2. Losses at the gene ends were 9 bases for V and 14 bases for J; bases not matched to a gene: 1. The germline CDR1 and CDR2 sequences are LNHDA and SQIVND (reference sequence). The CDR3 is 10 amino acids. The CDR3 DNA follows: TGTGCCAGCGGGACTAGCGGGGAGTTCTTC. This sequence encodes CASGTSGEFF.

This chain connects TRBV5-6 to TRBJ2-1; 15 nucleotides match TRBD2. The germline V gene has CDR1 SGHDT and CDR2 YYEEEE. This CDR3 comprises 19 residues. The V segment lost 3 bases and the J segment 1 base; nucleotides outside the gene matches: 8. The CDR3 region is CASSSSGLAGGISYNEQFF. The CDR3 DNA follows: TGTGCCAGCAGCTCGTCTGGACTAGCGGGGGGGATTTCCTACAATGAGCAGTTCTTC.